This TCR beta chain was captured by sequencing in a study of blood T cells in healthy people across ages. Next came a second PCR, run for about 7 to 12 cycles, which used a sample-barcoded 5' primer along with a J-beta primer mix. Each cDNA molecule, via a template-switch adaptor with 12 random nucleotides, was tagged. The study obtained at least 2.5 million CDR3-containing paired-end reads from every sample. TCRdb fed the 5' RACE reads into MiXCR, producing one record per CDR3 protein. Of more than 450,000 distinct CDR3 sequences listed, about 25% were seen once; the top ten hold approximately 3.3%. Germline lookup yields CDR1 MNHEY and CDR2 SVGEGT. V was pared by 4 bases and J by 7 bases, with 8 bases of the junction left unmatched. The CDR3 extends over 15 amino acids. The data also belong to a second study, concerning T cells of mothers and their children. That source reports: Overlap ran slightly, non-significantly higher for related than unrelated mother-child pairs.

The receptor's source is a boy aged 2-15 years in good health. Material: blood. The J gene is TRBJ2-1, the V gene TRBV6-2 or TRBV6-3, with 9 bases fitting TRBD2. CDR3 sequence: CASSSRGRAPNEQFF. In DNA form, the CDR3 reads TGTGCCAGCAGTTCCCGCGGGAGGGCCCCGAATGAGCAGTTCTTC.